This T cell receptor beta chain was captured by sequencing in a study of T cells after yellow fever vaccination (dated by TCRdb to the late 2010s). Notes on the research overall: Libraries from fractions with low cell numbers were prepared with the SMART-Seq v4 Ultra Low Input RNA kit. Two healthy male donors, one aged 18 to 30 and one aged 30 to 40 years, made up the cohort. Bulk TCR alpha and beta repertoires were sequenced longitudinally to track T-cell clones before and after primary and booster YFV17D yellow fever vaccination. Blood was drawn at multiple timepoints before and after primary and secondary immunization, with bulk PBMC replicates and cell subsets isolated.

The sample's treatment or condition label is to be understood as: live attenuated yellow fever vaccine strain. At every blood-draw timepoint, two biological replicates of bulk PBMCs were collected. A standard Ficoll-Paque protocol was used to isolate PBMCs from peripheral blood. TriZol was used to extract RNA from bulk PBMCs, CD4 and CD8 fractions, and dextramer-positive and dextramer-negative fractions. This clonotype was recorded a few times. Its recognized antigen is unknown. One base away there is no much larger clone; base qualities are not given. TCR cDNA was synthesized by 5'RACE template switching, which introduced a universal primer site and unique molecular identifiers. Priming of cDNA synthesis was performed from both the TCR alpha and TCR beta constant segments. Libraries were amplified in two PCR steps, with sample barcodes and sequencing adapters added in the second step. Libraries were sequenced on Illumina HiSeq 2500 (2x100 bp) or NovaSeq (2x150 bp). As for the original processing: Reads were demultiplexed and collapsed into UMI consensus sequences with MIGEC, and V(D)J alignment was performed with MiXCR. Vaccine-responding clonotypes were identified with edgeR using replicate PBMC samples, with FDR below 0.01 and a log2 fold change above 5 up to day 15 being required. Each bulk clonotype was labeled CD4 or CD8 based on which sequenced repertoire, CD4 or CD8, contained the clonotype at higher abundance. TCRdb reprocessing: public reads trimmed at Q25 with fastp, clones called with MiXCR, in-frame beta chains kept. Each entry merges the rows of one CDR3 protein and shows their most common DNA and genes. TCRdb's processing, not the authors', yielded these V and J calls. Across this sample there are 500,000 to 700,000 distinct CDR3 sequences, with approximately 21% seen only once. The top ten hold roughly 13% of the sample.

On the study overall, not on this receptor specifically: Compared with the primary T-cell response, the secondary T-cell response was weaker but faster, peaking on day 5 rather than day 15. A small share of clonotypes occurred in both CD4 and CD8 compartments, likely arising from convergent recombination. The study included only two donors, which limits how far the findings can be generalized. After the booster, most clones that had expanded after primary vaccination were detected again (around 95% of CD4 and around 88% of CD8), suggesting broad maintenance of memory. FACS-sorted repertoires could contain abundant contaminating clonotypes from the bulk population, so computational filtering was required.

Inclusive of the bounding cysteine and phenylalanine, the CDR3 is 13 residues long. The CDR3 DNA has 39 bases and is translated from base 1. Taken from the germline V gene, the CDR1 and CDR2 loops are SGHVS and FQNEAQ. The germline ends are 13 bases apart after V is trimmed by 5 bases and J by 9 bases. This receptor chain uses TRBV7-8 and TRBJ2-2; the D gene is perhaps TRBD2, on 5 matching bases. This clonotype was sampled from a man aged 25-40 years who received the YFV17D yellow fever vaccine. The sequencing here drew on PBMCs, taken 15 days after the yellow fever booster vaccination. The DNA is TGTGCCAGCAGCCCCGGCGGAGGCCGGGAGCTGTTTTTT. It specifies CASSPGGGRELFF.